One sample yielded the 27 T cell receptor beta chains listed below, sequenced in a study of OX40 agonist ivuxolimab in advanced cancers. Library prep was done by the immunoSEQ multiplex PCR assay. As stored in TCRdb, this immuneACCESS dataset retains in-frame rearrangements with V and J assigned. A fraction of the clones does not appear; measured against another copy, unresolved V genes explain less than half of the discrepancy, and the remainder lacks a known reason. This sample is represented by 60,000 or so clones; roughly 84% of them were singletons. Approximately 4.7% of the sample comes from the top ten. This specimen consisted of CD4+ or CD8+ T cells sorted from blood, obtained in a trial of the OX40 agonist ivuxolimab. These receptors all stem from an adult with an advanced solid tumor such as melanoma, head and neck, liver or kidney cancer.

In the case of this clone: The germline gene is not matched at one end of the junction; a read error may be the cause. The rearrangement uses TRBV7-2 and TRBJ2-1, with 9 bases fitting TRBD2. The CDR3 consists of 16 residues. CDR1 SGHTA and CDR2 FQGNSA come from the germline V gene. For the CDR3, the DNA is TGTGCCAGCAGCTTAGCTACGCCGAGGACTAGCGAGGGCATAGTCTTC. Encoded protein: CASSLATPRTSEGIVF.

The chain uses TRBV30 and TRBJ2-2, with D maybe TRBD1 (5 bases). CDR1 is GTSNPN, CDR2 SVGIG, per germline (reference sequence). The germline V and J ends were trimmed by 1 base and 4 bases, with 7 bases remaining between them. CDR3 length: 13 amino acids. CDR3 nucleotide sequence: TGTGCCTGGAGTGGCCAGGGCACCGGGGAGCTGTTTTTT. Protein: CAWSGQGTGELFF.

V usage is TRBV7-8 and J usage is TRBJ2-3; tentatively, D is TRBD1 (5 bases). V lost 2 bases to trimming and J lost 2 bases, with 11 bases between them. This CDR3 is built from 15 residues. CDR1 SGHVS and CDR2 FQNEAQ come from the germline V gene. CDR3 sequence reads: CASSLRQGITDTQYF. The CDR3 DNA is TGTGCCAGCAGCTTACGGCAGGGCATCACAGATACGCAGTATTTT.

The chain links TRBV19 to TRBJ1-2, with 7 bases matching TRBD1. Trimming at V came to 6 bases and at J to 4 bases, leaving 14 bases not matched to a gene. Germline assignment: CDR1 LNHDA and CDR2 SQIVND (reference sequence). This CDR3 is 16 amino acids long. The CDR3 region is CASSQIRTGGGYGYTF. CDR3 DNA sequence: TGTGCCAGTAGCCAAATTAGGACAGGTGGGGGCTATGGCTACACCTTC. Variable domain in full (rest from reference TRBV19 and TRBJ1-2): DGGITQSPKYLFRKEGQNVTLSCEQNLNHDAMYWYRQDPGQGLRLIYYSQIVNDFQKGDIAEGYSVSREKKESFPLTVTSAQKNPTAFYLCASSQIRTGGGYGYTFGSGTRLTVV.

This clone occurred a few times. This chain uses TRBV4-1 with TRBJ2-3; 12 positions match TRBD2. Germline V CDR1 and CDR2: MGHRA, YSYEKL. This CDR3 comprises 18 residues. Trimming removed 0 bases from V and 5 bases from J; junction bases left unmatched: 9. CDR3: CASSQDRLAGDGGDTQYF. CDR3 DNA sequence: TGCGCCAGCAGCCAAGACCGACTAGCGGGAGACGGGGGAGATACGCAGTATTTT.

V is TRBV28 and J is TRBJ2-7; 8 bases are shared with TRBD2. The CDR3 length is 15 residues. V lost 2 bases and J lost 7; bases outside the gene matches: 10. Germline values: CDR1 MDHEN, CDR2 SYDVKM. CDR3: CASSLGASGLFEQYF. The CDR3 DNA is TGTGCCAGCAGTTTAGGCGCTAGCGGGCTGTTTGAGCAGTACTTC.

The genes are TRBV7-9 and TRBJ1-1; TRBD1 matches 9 bases. The V gene end was trimmed by 6 bases and the J gene end by 0 bases; junction bases not matched to a gene: 2. The length of the CDR3 is 14 residues. Germline V gives CDR1 SEHNR, CDR2 FQNEAQ (reference sequence). The CDR3 reads CASRTGGLNTEAFF. The CDR3 bases are TGTGCCAGCAGGACAGGGGGTCTGAACACTGAAGCTTTCTTT.

The V call is TRBV6-5, the J call TRBJ2-1; possibly TRBD2 for D (5 bases). V lost 3 bases and J lost 2, with 8 bases in between. CDR3 size: 14 residues. The V gene's germline CDR1 is MNHEY and CDR2 SVGAGI. Written as DNA, the CDR3 is TGTGCCAGCAGTTATCTAGCCCCCTACAATGAGCAGTTCTTC. It translates to CASSYLAPYNEQFF.

The V gene is TRBV5-1, the J gene TRBJ2-3, with 10 bases identical to TRBD2. The V and J ends lost 3 bases and 3 bases, in that order; junction bases with no gene match: 7. CDR3 size: 16 residues. The germline CDR1 and CDR2 sequences are SGHRS and YFSETQ. The CDR3 nucleotides are TGCGCCAGCAGCTCGGGGACTAGCGTGGTAACAGATACGCAGTATTTT. The encoded protein is CASSSGTSVVTDTQYF.

The rearrangement joins TRBV9 to TRBJ2-2; D gene uncertain. The CDR3 spans 14 residues. With 7 bases removed from V and 4 bases from J, the gap between germline ends came to 14 bases. The germline CDR1 and CDR2 sequences are SGDLS and YYNGEE. CDR3 protein: CASRHSGFTGELFF. The CDR3 DNA follows: TGTGCCAGCCGCCACTCGGGTTTCACCGGGGAGCTGTTTTTT.

CDR3 nucleotide sequence: TGTGCCAGCAGCTTTGGAGGCACCGGGGAGCTGTTTTTT. It is translated as CASSFGGTGELFF. The chain uses TRBV4-2 and TRBJ2-2; a weak D match, TRBD2 (5 bases). The CDR3 is 13 residues long. Germline V gives CDR1 LGHNA, CDR2 YNFKEQ. V was pared by 5 bases and J by 4 bases, with 8 bases between.

The chain carries TRBV6-5 and TRBJ1-4; D is ambiguous. With 0 bases removed from V and 5 bases from J, the gap between germline ends came to 7 bases. Germline-derived CDR1 and CDR2 are MNHEY and SVGAGI. The CDR3 covers 14 residues. The CDR3 loop reads CASSYSVTNEKLFF. The CDR3 bases are TGTGCCAGCAGTTACTCCGTGACGAATGAAAAACTGTTTTTT.

The rearrangement uses TRBV9 and TRBJ2-2; 13 positions agree with TRBD2. With 0 bases clipped from V and 5 bases from J, the junction kept 10 bases outside the gene matches. CDR1 SGDLS and CDR2 YYNGEE come from the germline V gene. CDR3 size: 19 residues. The CDR3 loop reads CASSVVGLAGNHGTGELFF. The CDR3 DNA sequence: TGTGCCAGCAGCGTAGTGGGACTAGCGGGGAATCATGGGACCGGGGAGCTGTTTTTT. The variable domain in full, with the rest retrieved from reference TRBV9 and TRBJ2-2, is DSGVTQTPKHLITATGQRVTLRCSPRSGDLSVYWYQQSLDQGLQFLIQYYNGEERAKGNILERFSAQQFPDLHSELNLSSLELGDSALYFCASSVVGLAGNHGTGELFFGEGSRLTVL.

In this sample, this clone turned up a few times. This chain connects TRBV5-4 to TRBJ2-6, with no clear D. V dropped 4 bases and J dropped 2 bases, with 13 bases sitting between them. Germline V lookup: CDR1 SGHNT, CDR2 YYREEE (reference sequence). This CDR3 has 16 amino acids. The CDR3, as DNA: TGTGCCAGCAGCCCGACCGACGGACCTGGGGCCAACGTCCTGACTTTC. Amino acids: CASSPTDGPGANVLTF.

A few counts support this clone. This rearrangement joins TRBV5-1 to TRBJ2-1; 7 nucleotides line up with TRBD1. The junction had 2 bases not matched to a gene; V was cut back by 2 bases and J by 3 bases. In germline, CDR1 is SGHRS, CDR2 YFSETQ. The CDR3 spans 14 residues. The CDR3 DNA follows: TGCGCCAGCAGCTTAGACAGGGACTACAATGAGCAGTTCTTC. It encodes CASSLDRDYNEQFF. Full variable domain (outside the CDR3, taken from reference TRBV5-1 and TRBJ2-1): KAGVTQTPRYLIKTRGQQVTLSCSPISGHRSVSWYQQTPGQGLQFLFEYFSETQRNKGNFPGRFSGRQFSNSRSEMNVSTLELGDSALYLCASSLDRDYNEQFFGPGTRLTVL.

This chain joins TRBV5-4 and TRBJ2-2; D might be TRBD1 (6 bases). Germline V lookup: CDR1 SGHNT, CDR2 YYREEE (reference sequence). V was clipped by 1 base and J by 1 base, with 8 bases between them. CDR3 length: 15 residues. The CDR3 nucleotides read TGTGCCAGCAGCTTGATGGACAGGAACACCGGGGAGCTGTTTTTT. Protein product: CASSLMDRNTGELFF.

The chain uses TRBV5-6 and TRBJ2-5; 11 nucleotides line up with TRBD2. The CDR3 runs 17 residues. The germline gives CDR1 SGHDT, CDR2 YYEEEE. With 3 bases clipped from V and 9 bases from J, the junction kept 16 bases outside the gene matches. The CDR3: CASSSILAGGDWVAQYF. Here the CDR3 DNA reads TGTGCCAGCAGCTCAATTCTAGCGGGAGGCGATTGGGTGGCCCAGTACTTC.

The genes are TRBV15 and TRBJ2-5; D ambiguous. The closer fit of TRBJ2-7 to the DNA end suggests the J call may be wrong. Germline V gene data show CDR1 as LNHNV and CDR2 as YYDKDF (reference sequence). CDR3 length: 15 amino acids. The CDR3 loop is CATSRDLADTYEQYF. The CDR3 DNA sequence: TGTGCCACCAGCAGAGACCTGGCCGATACCTACGAGCAGTACTTC.

This chain uses TRBV9 with TRBJ2-3; possibly TRBD2 for D (5 bases). This CDR3 is built from 15 residues. Trimming left V 0 bases short and J 7 bases short, with 15 bases between. The germline gives CDR1 SGDLS, CDR2 YYNGEE. The DNA of the CDR3 is TGTGCCAGCAGCGTAGAAGCGGCCCAGTCGAATACGCAGTATTTT. It specifies CASSVEAAQSNTQYF.

V usage is TRBV28 and J usage is TRBJ2-1; 12 positions agree with TRBD2. V shed 0 bases, J shed 8 bases, and the junction held 8 bases outside the gene matches. In germline, CDR1 is MDHEN, CDR2 SYDVKM. The CDR3 is 17 residues long. This CDR3 is CASSLWVSTSGSYEQFF. CDR3 nucleotide sequence: TGTGCCAGCAGTTTATGGGTTTCGACTAGCGGGAGTTATGAGCAGTTCTTC.

The chain uses TRBV7-9 and TRBJ1-1, with unresolved D. The CDR3 loop spans 12 amino acids. Germline CDR1 reads SEHNR; CDR2 reads FQNEAQ (reference sequence). The ends were cut back, 5 bases at V and 6 bases at J, with 10 bases in the middle. CDR3 sequence: CASSAVVAEAFF. CDR3 DNA: TGTGCCAGCAGCGCTGTCGTCGCTGAAGCTTTCTTT.

This clone was recorded a few times. The rearrangement uses TRBV20-1 and TRBJ2-3; TRBD1 agrees at 7 bases. The V gene's germline CDR1 is DFQATT and CDR2 SNEGSKA (reference sequence). V lost 5 bases to trimming and J lost 9 bases; unmatched junction nucleotides: 5. The CDR3 has 11 amino acids. In nucleotides, the CDR3 is TGCAGTGCTCCTAGGACAGGAACGCAGTATTTT. Translated: CSAPRTGTQYF.

The gene calls are TRBV7-6 and TRBJ2-7; tentative D call: TRBD1 (5 bases). The CDR3 is 13 amino acids. CDR1 and CDR2 from the germline V gene are SGHVS and FNYEAQ. V dropped 5 bases and J dropped 5 bases, with 13 bases sitting between them. For the CDR3, the DNA is TGTGCCAGCAGCCCCAACAGGTTCCACGAGCAGTACTTC. It encodes CASSPNRFHEQYF.

The chain recombines TRBV9 with TRBJ2-7, with a tentative D call TRBD2 (6 bases). Germline V CDR1 and CDR2: SGDLS, YYNGEE. This CDR3 comprises 15 residues. The V end was cut by 4 bases, the J end by 7 bases, with 21 bases between. DNA of the CDR3: TGTGCCAGCAGCCCCCTGCGAGGAGGGTTCCAGGAGCAGTACTTC. Amino acid sequence: CASSPLRGGFQEQYF.

CDR3 loop: CASSLRDLGEQFF. In DNA, the CDR3 is TGTGCCAGTAGTCTGCGGGATCTTGGTGAGCAGTTCTTC. The chain uses TRBV19 and TRBJ2-1, with D tentatively TRBD2 (6 bases). The CDR3 extends over 13 amino acids. Germline V gene lookup returns CDR1 LNHDA and CDR2 SQIVND (reference sequence). The V and J ends lost 5 bases and 9 bases respectively, with 14 bases between them.

This clone was seen a single time. The V gene is TRBV5-1, the J gene TRBJ2-3; a possible D gene is TRBD1 (5 bases). The CDR3 is 15 residues long. Germline V gene lookup returns CDR1 SGHRS and CDR2 YFSETQ. Deletions cut 0 bases from V and 6 bases from J, with 14 bases between. The CDR3 DNA is TGCGCCAGCAGCTTGGAGGGGCGGAATTTGGATACGCAGTATTTT. Protein product: CASSLEGRNLDTQYF.

The chain uses TRBV28 and TRBJ2-1; D is unclear. With 3 bases removed from V and 9 bases from J, the gap between germline ends came to 6 bases. CDR1 and CDR2 from the germline V gene are MDHEN and SYDVKM. The CDR3 has 11 residues. Written as DNA, the CDR3 is TGTGCCAGCAGTTTCTATGTTGAGCAGTTCTTC. It encodes CASSFYVEQFF.